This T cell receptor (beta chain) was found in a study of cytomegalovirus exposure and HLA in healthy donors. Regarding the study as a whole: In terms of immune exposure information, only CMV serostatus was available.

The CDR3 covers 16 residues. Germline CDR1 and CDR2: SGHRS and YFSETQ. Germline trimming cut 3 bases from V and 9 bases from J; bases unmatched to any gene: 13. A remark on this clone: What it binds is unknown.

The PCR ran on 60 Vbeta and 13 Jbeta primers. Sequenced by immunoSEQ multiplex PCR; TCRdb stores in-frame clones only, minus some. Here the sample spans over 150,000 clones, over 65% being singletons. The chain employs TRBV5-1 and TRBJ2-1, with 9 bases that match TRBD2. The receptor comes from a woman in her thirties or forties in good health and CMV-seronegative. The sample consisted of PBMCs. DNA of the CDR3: TGCGCCAGCAGCTATGCCGTCCCGCGGGGGGGCAGTGAGCAGTTCTTC. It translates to CASSYAVPRGGSEQFF.